This TCR beta chain is from a study of beta chain features in type 1 diabetes. This clone was detected only a few times. Between the trimmed V and J ends, which lost 2 bases and 3 bases, there was a span of 10 bases. The CDR3 is made up of 14 amino acids. Germline V gives CDR1 MDHEN, CDR2 SYDVKM. cDNA synthesis used the whole RNA isolate, giving expressed TCRB sequences. Generated by immunoSEQ multiplex PCR, the TCRdb table keeps only in-frame clones and is missing some. The data contain about 360,000 clones, 10% to 15% of them seen just once; the ten biggest clones take up under 0.02%. The source is a man between 18 and 29 years old in good health. Input material: naive CD4+ T cells from blood. This rearrangement joins TRBV28 to TRBJ2-5; TRBD2 might be the D (6 bases). The CDR3 loop is CASSLIPSEETQYF. The CDR3 bases are TGTGCCAGCAGTTTAATCCCTAGCGAAGAGACCCAGTACTTC. The full variable domain, completed using reference TRBV28 and TRBJ2-5, is DVKVTQSSRYLVKRTGEKVFLECVQDMDHENMFWYRQDPGLGLRLIYFSYDVKMKEKGDIPEGYSVSREKKERFSLILESASTNQTSMYLCASSLIPSEETQYFGPGTRLLVL.